This TCR beta chain was captured in a study of blood T cell repertoires in COVID-19. In the original workflow: Reference gene primer amplification in the assay estimated nucleated cell counts. Data came from immunoSEQ multiplex PCR; TCRdb stores just in-frame clones and leaves some out. Clone size and V and J calls were adopted from that table, with D and trimming inferred from the DNA. The sample consists of about 210,000 clones, roughly 77% of them appearing once. The study recruited people aged about 18 to 95 years across approximately 23 US areas. Participant-given clinical history determined each cohort assignment. The CDR3 extends over 16 amino acids. V was pared by 6 bases and J by 4 bases, with 13 bases of the junction left unmatched. CDR1 and CDR2 (germline): SQVTM, ANQGSEA.

Material: PBMCs or T cells enriched from blood (not recorded which). This receptor was taken from a man aged 40-55 years who had recovered from COVID-19. The chain combines TRBV29-1 with TRBJ1-5; TRBD1 matches at 9 bases. The CDR3 region has the DNA TGCAGCGTGATCGGACAGGGGCGAGGTAGAAATCAGCCCCAGCATTTT. As protein: CSVIGQGRGRNQPQHF.